The clone carrying this TCR beta chain was recorded at least ten times. The antigen is undetermined. The sample originates from a study of early T cells in non-severe SARS-CoV-2 infection. Study results and limitations: VDJdb-based annotation leaned toward anti-spike CD8 responses and missed private and CD4 specificities.

Tagging with unique molecular identifiers was applied to individual cDNA molecules. MiXCR, run by TCRdb on the 5' RACE reads, gives a single entry per CDR3 protein. The repertoire includes about 50,000 distinct CDR3 sequences, around 14% of them detected once, and about 9.4% sits in the top ten. V lost 2 bases and J 1 base, leaving 21 bases between the germline ends. The CDR3 is made up of 19 amino acids. The germline gives CDR1 DFQATT, CDR2 SNEGSKA (reference sequence). The V and J genes are TRBV20-1 and TRBJ2-6, with a tentative D call TRBD1 (5 bases). The receptor's source is an adult who was a healthcare worker with PCR-confirmed SARS-CoV-2 infection or an uninfected control (not recorded which). The sample comprised whole blood. The CDR3 here is CSARSRQKVGRSGANVLTF. The CDR3 bases are TGCAGTGCTAGAAGTCGACAGAAAGTCGGACGTTCTGGGGCCAACGTCCTGACTTTC.